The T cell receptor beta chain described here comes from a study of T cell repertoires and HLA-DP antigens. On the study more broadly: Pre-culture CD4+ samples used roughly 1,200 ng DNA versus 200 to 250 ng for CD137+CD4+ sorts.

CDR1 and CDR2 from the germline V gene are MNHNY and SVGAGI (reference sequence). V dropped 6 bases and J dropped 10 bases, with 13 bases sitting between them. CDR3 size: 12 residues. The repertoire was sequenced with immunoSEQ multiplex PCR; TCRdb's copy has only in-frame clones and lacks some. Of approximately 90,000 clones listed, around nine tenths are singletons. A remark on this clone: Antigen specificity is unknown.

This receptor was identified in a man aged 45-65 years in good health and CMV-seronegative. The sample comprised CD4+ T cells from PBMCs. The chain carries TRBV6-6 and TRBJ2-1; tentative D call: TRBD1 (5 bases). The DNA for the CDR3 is TGTGCCAGCAGACCTAGGGCAGGGGAGCAGTTCTTC. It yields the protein CASRPRAGEQFF.